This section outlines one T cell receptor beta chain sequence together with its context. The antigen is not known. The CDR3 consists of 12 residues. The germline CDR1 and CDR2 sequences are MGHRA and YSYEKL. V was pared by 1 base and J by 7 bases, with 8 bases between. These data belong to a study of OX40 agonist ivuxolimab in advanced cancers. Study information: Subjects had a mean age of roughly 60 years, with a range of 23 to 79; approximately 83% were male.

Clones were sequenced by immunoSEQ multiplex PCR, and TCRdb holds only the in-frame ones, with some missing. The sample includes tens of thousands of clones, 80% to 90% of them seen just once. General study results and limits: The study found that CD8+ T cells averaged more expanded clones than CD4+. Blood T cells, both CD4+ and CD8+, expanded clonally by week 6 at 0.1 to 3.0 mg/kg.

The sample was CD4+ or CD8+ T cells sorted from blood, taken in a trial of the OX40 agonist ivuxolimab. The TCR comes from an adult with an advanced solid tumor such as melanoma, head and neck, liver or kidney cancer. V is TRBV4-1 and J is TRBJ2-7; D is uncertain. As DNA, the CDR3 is TGCGCCAGCAGCCAAGTGGGCGGAGAGCAGTACTTC. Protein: CASSQVGGEQYF.